Presented here are 8 T cell receptor beta chains from one specimen sequenced in a study of a mutant IDH1 vaccine in newly diagnosed glioma. These receptors lack a known antigen. Time point noted: week 47, end of study. In every dose of vaccine, 300 ug of mutant IDH1 20-mer peptide was given alongside topical imiquimod. The method was immunoSEQ multiplex PCR; TCRdb's version includes in-frame clones alone and lacks a portion of them. This sample carries fewer than 55,000 clones, about 61% of them seen once, and the ten largest clones take around 4.8%. The sample here was peripheral blood mononuclear cells (PBMCs), taken from a glioma patient whose treatment included an IDH1 peptide vaccine. The receptors here all came from a man aged 35 to 55 with glioma. Some clones in this sample may be carry-over from other donors' samples.

The chain employs TRBV5-1 and TRBJ1-4; D unresolved. CDR3 length: 14 residues. Germline V gene data show CDR1 as SGHRS and CDR2 as YFSETQ. V was shortened by 4 bases and J by 10 bases, with 17 bases between the two germline ends. In DNA, the CDR3 is TGCGCCAGCAGCCCCTCCGCCCAGGAGCGAAAACTGTTTTTT. Protein product: CASSPSAQERKLFF.

The CDR3 coding sequence is TGTGCCAGCAGCCAGGATCAGGATTATTCACCCCTCCACTTT. Residues: CASSQDQDYSPLHF. V gene TRBV4-2 combines with J gene TRBJ1-6; D gene unclear. Germline V lookup: CDR1 LGHNA, CDR2 YNFKEQ. Trimming removed 3 bases at V and 8 bases at J, with 11 bases between. The CDR3 length is 14 residues.

V usage is TRBV4-1 and J usage is TRBJ2-7; tentatively, D is TRBD2 (5 bases). Germline assignment: CDR1 MGHRA and CDR2 YSYEKL. CDR3 length: 14 amino acids. V lost 0 bases and J 6 bases, leaving 12 bases between the germline ends. Written as DNA, the CDR3 is TGCGCCAGCAGCCAAGATGGACTCGGATCCGAGCAGTACTTC. It translates to CASSQDGLGSEQYF.

V and J are TRBV4-1 and TRBJ1-3; TRBD1 matches 10 bases. There are 17 residues in the CDR3. Germline-derived CDR1 and CDR2 are MGHRA and YSYEKL. After removal of 2 bases from V and 2 bases from J, the junction contained 6 bases not matched to a gene. The CDR3 region has the DNA TGCGCCAGCAGCCAATCCGGGACAGGGGACCCTGGAAACACCATATATTTT. Translated, it gives CASSQSGTGDPGNTIYF.

CDR3 sequence: CASSLGAYYQETQYF. The DNA for the CDR3 is TGTGCCAGCAGCTTAGGAGCCTACTACCAAGAGACCCAGTACTTC. V is TRBV7-9 and J is TRBJ2-5; D is ambiguous. V dropped 1 base and J dropped 0 bases, with 9 bases sitting between them. The germline CDR1 and CDR2 sequences are SEHNR and FQNEAQ (reference sequence). This CDR3 contains 15 residues.

The chain combines TRBV6-5 with TRBJ2-7; D possibly uses TRBD1 or TRBD2 (5 bases each). Germline V CDR1 and CDR2: MNHEY, SVGAGI. The V end was cut by 6 bases, the J end by 4 bases, with 16 bases between. This CDR3 is built from 14 residues. The CDR3 DNA is TGTGCCAGCAGACCCCCGGGACGGGGATACGAGCAGTACTTC. Encoded protein: CASRPPGRGYEQYF.

This chain uses TRBV5-4 with TRBJ2-1; unclear D gene. The CDR3 totals 12 residues. Germline V gene data show CDR1 as SGHNT and CDR2 as YYREEE (reference sequence). Deletions cut 2 bases from V and 7 bases from J, with 7 bases between. The DNA of the CDR3 is TGTGCCAGCAGCTTCGGTCGGAATGAGCAGTTCTTC. Its translation is CASSFGRNEQFF.

J is TRBJ2-3 and V is TRBV29-1, with D possibly matching TRBD2 (6 bases). Germline V CDR1 and CDR2: SQVTM, ANQGSEA. The CDR3 has 15 residues. Trimming removed 0 bases at V and 2 bases at J, with 12 bases between. This CDR3 is CSVEDLLAPTDTQYF. In DNA form, the CDR3 reads TGCAGCGTTGAAGATTTACTAGCTCCCACAGATACGCAGTATTTT.